This TCR beta chain was identified in a study of cytomegalovirus exposure and HLA in healthy donors. About the research overall: Earlier, some 170 million T cells were analyzed, and more than 100 million unique TCR beta sequences were found among them.

Likely unrecorded immune exposures existed in these nominally healthy donors. In this sample, this clone turned up a few times. The antigen is not known. Primers included in the PCR were 60 Vbeta and 13 Jbeta primers. Measured with immunoSEQ multiplex PCR; TCRdb has only the in-frame clones, and not every one. The sample yields about 140,000 clones, roughly 80% seen once. CDR1 is SGHDT, CDR2 YYEEEE, per germline. CDR3 length equals 14 residues. Deletions cut 0 bases from V and 1 base from J, with 7 bases between. Study outcomes and limitations: An analysis done earlier found most TCR beta V segments productive about 87% or about 30% of the time.

The material sequenced was PBMCs. The rearrangement links TRBV5-6 to TRBJ1-1, with D possibly being TRBD1 (5 bases). The sequence derives from a female donor in good health and CMV-seronegative. The CDR3 nucleotides read TGTGCCAGCAGCTTGGACAGGACGAACACTGAAGCTTTCTTT. It yields the protein CASSLDRTNTEAFF.